This TCR beta chain appears in the sequencing data of a study of blood T cell repertoires in COVID-19. On the study more broadly: Specimens from acute and convalescent COVID-19 originated in the United States, Italy and Spain. The cDNA or gDNA used as material had been derived from T cells, B-cell-depleted T cells, or PBMCs.

The CDR3 has 15 amino acids. Trimming removed 3 bases from V and 6 bases from J; junction bases left unmatched: 10. From germline, CDR1 is GTSNPN and CDR2 SVGIG (reference sequence). As originally analysed: The authors estimated nucleated cell counts from reference gene primer amplification. The method was immunoSEQ multiplex PCR; TCRdb's version includes in-frame clones alone and lacks a portion of them. The V and J calls and clone size are taken from that table; D and trimming were inferred from the DNA. The repertoire includes 150,000 or so clones, over 80% of them detected once, and approximately 2.7% sits in the top ten.

The V gene is TRBV30, the J gene TRBJ1-4, with 7 bases aligning to TRBD1. The sample was peripheral blood. The receptor was isolated from a woman between 40 and 55 years old with active or convalescent COVID-19. The CDR3 nucleotides read TGTGCCTGGAGCGGTGAGACAGGGATATATGAAAAACTGTTTTTT. It yields the protein CAWSGETGIYEKLFF.